This T cell receptor (beta chain) was identified during a study of CD8+ T cells in alopecia areata. This clone has only a few counts. Antigen unknown. Study-wide points: Greater clonality was observed in lesional scalp samples, especially alopecia totalis/universalis, versus normal scalp.

Sorting of CD4+ and CD8+ T cells was performed on PBMCs. This CDR3 is 12 amino acids long. Germline V gives CDR1 MNHNY, CDR2 SVGAGI (reference sequence). V shed 4 bases and J shed 5 bases, with 6 bases lying between them. Following RNA extraction, reverse transcription yielded cDNA that acted as the sequencing template. Profiled with immunoSEQ multiplex PCR; TCRdb holds only in-frame clones, not every one. The data show 150,000 to 200,000 clones, 59% seen once. Source: CD4+ T cells sorted from blood, taken at week 0. The TCR originated in a human donor with alopecia areata. This sequence joins TRBV6-6 and TRBJ1-5; D not certain. CDR3 region: CASSFSDQPQHF. The CDR3, as DNA: TGTGCCAGCAGTTTTTCGGATCAGCCCCAGCATTTT.